Sequencing of this T cell receptor (beta chain) was carried out in a study of T cell changes during pregnancy in multiple sclerosis (dated 2019 in TCRdb). The study in broad terms: Changes in the T cell repertoire over the course of pregnancy were examined in this study in women with multiple sclerosis.

The library was obtained by the immunoSEQ multiplex PCR assay. Entries here come from immuneACCESS through TCRdb and include only in-frame sequences with V and J called. Some clones fail to appear in such tables; in the studies checked, an unresolved V gene covers under half of the shortfall, and the cause of the remainder is unknown. This sample has 130,000 or so clones in its table, and less than 97% of those were observed once. The ten largest clones capture 0.44% of the sample. About this clone: There is no known antigen for this receptor. Base qualities are not recorded, but no much larger clone differs from it by a single base.

The sequence was collected from a female donor with multiple sclerosis, enrolled in a pregnancy study. The source was peripheral blood, collected after pregnancy.

The nucleotide sequence reads as follows: TGTGCCAGTAGCTCACACCAGCCGGGACTACAGTACCAAGAGACCCAGTACTTC. The translation is CASSSHQPGLQYQETQYF. The chain uses TRBV19 and TRBJ2-5; the junction holds 7 bases that match TRBD2. For this chain, trimming is 6 bases at the V end and 0 bases at the J end, and the number of junction bases without a gene match is 16. As encoded in the germline V gene (reference sequence), CDR1 is LNHDA while CDR2 is SQIVND. The CDR3 holds 18 amino acids from the cysteine to the phenylalanine. The retained sequence is limited to the CDR3, 54 bases, with the frame set at the first base.